These 10 T cell receptor beta chains originate from one sample sequenced in a study of blood T cell repertoires in COVID-19. TCRdb's copy holds only in-frame clones and misses some; the assay was immunoSEQ multiplex PCR. Among fewer than 300,000 clones listed, around four fifths were seen once. Sequencing was performed on peripheral blood. Every receptor here comes from an elderly man with acute or convalescent COVID-19.

Worth noting for this clone: Other DNA sequences in the sample encode the same CDR3. V gene TRBV7-3 combines with J gene TRBJ1-1; D possibly corresponds to TRBD1 (5 bases). V lost 5 bases and J lost 1, with 11 bases in between. The CDR3 is made up of 14 amino acids. CDR1 is SGHTA, CDR2 FQGTGA, per germline. The CDR3 here is CASSPGGPNTEAFF. The CDR3 DNA reads TGTGCCAGCAGCCCGGGGGGACCGAACACTGAAGCTTTCTTT.

The rearrangement uses TRBV5-1 and TRBJ2-1; D call uncertain. The V and J ends lost 2 bases and 7 bases respectively, with 10 bases between them. From germline, CDR1 is SGHRS and CDR2 YFSETQ. The CDR3 has 13 residues. The CDR3: CASSFAGFNEQFF. The DNA of the CDR3 is TGCGCCAGCAGCTTCGCAGGTTTTAATGAGCAGTTCTTC.

This clone came up once. The V and J genes are TRBV2 and TRBJ2-5, with D maybe TRBD1 (6 bases). The germline CDR1 and CDR2 sequences are SNHLY and FYNNEI. This CDR3 is 13 amino acids long. V was cut by 10 bases and J by 3 bases, with 15 bases left in between. In nucleotides, the CDR3 is TGTGCCACCGAGCAGGGGACGAAAGAGACCCAGTACTTC. Translation gives CATEQGTKETQYF.

V gene TRBV7-9 combines with J gene TRBJ2-7; 8 bases match TRBD1. The CDR3 totals 18 residues. The V gene end was trimmed by 0 bases and the J gene end by 3 bases; junction bases not matched to a gene: 13. CDR1 SEHNR and CDR2 FQNEAQ come from the germline V gene (reference sequence). CDR3 coding DNA: TGTGCCAGCAGCTTAGCGCTAAGTGCCGGGACAGGAAACTACGAGCAGTACTTC. Translating gives CASSLALSAGTGNYEQYF.

J is TRBJ2-1 and V is TRBV28; 12 bases match TRBD2. From germline, CDR1 is MDHEN and CDR2 SYDVKM. The junction had 10 bases not matched to a gene; V was cut back by 7 bases and J by 6 bases. The CDR3 covers 16 residues. The CDR3, as DNA: TGTGCCAGCACCCCAGGTTGGACTAGCGGGGTCAATGAGCAGTTCTTC. It encodes CASTPGWTSGVNEQFF.

J is TRBJ1-3 and V is TRBV6-5; a possible D gene is TRBD1 (6 bases). The length of the CDR3 is 15 residues. Germline lookup yields CDR1 MNHEY and CDR2 SVGAGI. Trimming removed 6 bases from V and 2 bases from J, with 14 bases in between. CDR3 sequence reads: CASRTGSGPGNTIYF. The CDR3 nucleotides are TGTGCCAGCAGAACAGGGTCTGGTCCTGGAAACACCATATATTTT.

The chain links TRBV6-4 to TRBJ2-3; TRBD1 aligns across 10 bases. Trimming removed 4 bases from V and 2 bases from J; junction bases left unmatched: 3. The CDR3 is 15 residues long. Germline CDR1 is MRHNA and CDR2 is SNTAGT. CDR3 sequence: CASSVGTGATDTQYF. Here the CDR3 DNA reads TGTGCCAGCAGTGTGGGGACAGGGGCCACAGATACGCAGTATTTT.

The rearrangement uses TRBV28 and TRBJ2-7, with D tentatively TRBD2 (6 bases). Germline-derived CDR1 and CDR2 are MDHEN and SYDVKM. V dropped 3 bases and J dropped 10 bases, with 19 bases sitting between them. CDR3 length equals 14 residues. In DNA form, the CDR3 reads TGTGCCAGCAGTTTCGGCAGGTCAGGAGGGGAACAGTACTTC. Translating gives CASSFGRSGGEQYF.

V is TRBV19 and J is TRBJ1-2; 7 bases map to TRBD1. Germline loops: CDR1 LNHDA, CDR2 SQIVND (reference sequence). The CDR3 consists of 13 residues. V trimming: 3 bases; J trimming: 8 bases; junction bases outside the gene matches: 6. The CDR3 here is CASSIVQGSGYTF. The DNA of the CDR3 is TGTGCCAGTAGTATTGTACAGGGGAGCGGCTACACCTTC.

In its sample, this clone was seen once. This chain links TRBV29-1 with TRBJ2-1; TRBD2 is a possible D gene (5 bases). The germline gives CDR1 SQVTM, CDR2 ANQGSEA. CDR3 size: 12 residues. Trimming shortened V by 5 bases and J by 7 bases, and 12 bases separated the two germline ends. This CDR3 is CSVSRGRNEQFF. The CDR3 DNA reads TGCAGCGTTTCCCGCGGGCGTAATGAGCAGTTCTTC.